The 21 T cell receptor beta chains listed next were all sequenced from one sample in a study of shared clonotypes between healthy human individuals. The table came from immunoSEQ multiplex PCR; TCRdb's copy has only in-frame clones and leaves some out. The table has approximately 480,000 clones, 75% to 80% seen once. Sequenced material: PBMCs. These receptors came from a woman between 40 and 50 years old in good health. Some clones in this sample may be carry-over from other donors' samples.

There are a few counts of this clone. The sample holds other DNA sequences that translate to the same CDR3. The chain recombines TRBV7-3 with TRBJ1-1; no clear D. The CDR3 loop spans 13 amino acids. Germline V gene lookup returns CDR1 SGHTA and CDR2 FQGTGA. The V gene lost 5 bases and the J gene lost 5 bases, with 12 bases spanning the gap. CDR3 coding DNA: TGTGCCAGCAGCCTCTCGGAGGGAACTGAAGCTTTCTTT. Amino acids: CASSLSEGTEAFF.

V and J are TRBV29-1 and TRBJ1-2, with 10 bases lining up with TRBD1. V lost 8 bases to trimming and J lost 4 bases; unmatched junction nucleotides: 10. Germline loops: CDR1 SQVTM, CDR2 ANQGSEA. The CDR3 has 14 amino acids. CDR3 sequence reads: CSTKTGGAGYGYTF. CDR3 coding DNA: TGCAGCACTAAGACAGGGGGCGCTGGCTATGGCTACACCTTC.

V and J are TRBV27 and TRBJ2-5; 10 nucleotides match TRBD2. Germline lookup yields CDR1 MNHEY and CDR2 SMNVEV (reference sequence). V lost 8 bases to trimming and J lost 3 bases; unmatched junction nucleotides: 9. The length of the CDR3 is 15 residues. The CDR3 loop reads CASGLAATKKETQYF. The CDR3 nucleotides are TGTGCCAGCGGACTAGCGGCAACGAAGAAAGAGACCCAGTACTTC.

CDR3 nucleotides: TGTGCCAGCAGCTGGGTGGCGCAGAACACCGGGGAGCTGTTTTTT. It is translated as CASSWVAQNTGELFF. This chain connects TRBV11-2 to TRBJ2-2; no clear D gene. Germline V gene lookup returns CDR1 SGHAT and CDR2 FQNNGV. The CDR3 covers 15 residues. V was cut by 4 bases and J by 1 base, with 10 bases left in between.

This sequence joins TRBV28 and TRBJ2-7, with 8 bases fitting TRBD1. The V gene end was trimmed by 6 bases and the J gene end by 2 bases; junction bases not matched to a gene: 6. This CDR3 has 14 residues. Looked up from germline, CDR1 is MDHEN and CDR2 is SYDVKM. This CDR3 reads CASRPPGQAYEQYF. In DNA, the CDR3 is TGTGCCAGCAGGCCCCCGGGACAGGCCTACGAGCAGTACTTC.

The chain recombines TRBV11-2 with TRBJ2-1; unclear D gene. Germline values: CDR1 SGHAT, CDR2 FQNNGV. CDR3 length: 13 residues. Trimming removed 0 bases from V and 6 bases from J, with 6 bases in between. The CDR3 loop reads CASSLDLSNEQFF. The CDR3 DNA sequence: TGTGCCAGCAGCTTAGATCTAAGCAATGAGCAGTTCTTC.

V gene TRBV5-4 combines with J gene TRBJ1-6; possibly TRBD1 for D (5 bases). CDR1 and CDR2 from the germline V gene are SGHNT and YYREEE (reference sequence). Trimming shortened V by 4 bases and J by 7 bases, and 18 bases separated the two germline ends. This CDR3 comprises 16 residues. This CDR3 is CASSERQLFLNSPLHF. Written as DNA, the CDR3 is TGTGCCAGCAGCGAGCGACAGTTATTTCTAAATTCACCCCTCCACTTT.

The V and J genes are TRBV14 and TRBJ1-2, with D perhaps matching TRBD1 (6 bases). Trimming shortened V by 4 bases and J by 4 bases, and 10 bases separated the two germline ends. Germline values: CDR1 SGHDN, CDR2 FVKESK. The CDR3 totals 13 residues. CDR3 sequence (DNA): TGTGCCAGCAGCCCGGGGACACCCTATGGCTACACCTTC. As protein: CASSPGTPYGYTF.

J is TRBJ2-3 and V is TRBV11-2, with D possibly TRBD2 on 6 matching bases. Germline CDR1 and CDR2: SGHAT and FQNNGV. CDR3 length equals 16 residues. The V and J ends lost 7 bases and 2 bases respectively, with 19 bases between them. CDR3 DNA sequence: TGTGCCAGCAAACTAGCACCCCGAGCTTCCACAGATACGCAGTATTTT. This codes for CASKLAPRASTDTQYF.

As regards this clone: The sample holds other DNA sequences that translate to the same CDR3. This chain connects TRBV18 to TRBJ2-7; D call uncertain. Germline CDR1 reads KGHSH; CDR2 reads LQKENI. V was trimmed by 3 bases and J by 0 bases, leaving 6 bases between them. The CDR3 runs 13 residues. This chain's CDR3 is CASSPQSSYEQYF. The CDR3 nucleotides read TGTGCCAGCTCACCGCAAAGCTCCTACGAGCAGTACTTC.

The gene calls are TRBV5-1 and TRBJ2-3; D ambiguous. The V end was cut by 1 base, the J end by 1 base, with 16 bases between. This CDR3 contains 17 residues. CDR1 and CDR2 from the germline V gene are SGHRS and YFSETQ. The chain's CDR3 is CASSLQPGFVGTDTQYF. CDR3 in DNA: TGCGCCAGCAGCTTGCAGCCTGGGTTTGTAGGCACAGATACGCAGTATTTT.

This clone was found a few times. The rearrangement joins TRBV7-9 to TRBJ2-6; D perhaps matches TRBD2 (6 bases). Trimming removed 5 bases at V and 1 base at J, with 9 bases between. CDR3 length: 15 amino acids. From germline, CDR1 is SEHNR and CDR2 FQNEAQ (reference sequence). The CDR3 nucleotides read TGTGCCAGCAGCCCCCGGGGGTCTGGGGCCAACGTCCTGACTTTC. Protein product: CASSPRGSGANVLTF.

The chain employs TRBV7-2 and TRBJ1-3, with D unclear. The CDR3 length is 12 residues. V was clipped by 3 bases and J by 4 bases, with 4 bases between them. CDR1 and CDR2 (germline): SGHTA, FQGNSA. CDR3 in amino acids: CASSFSGNTIYF. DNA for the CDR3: TGTGCCAGCAGCTTTTCCGGAAACACCATATATTTT.

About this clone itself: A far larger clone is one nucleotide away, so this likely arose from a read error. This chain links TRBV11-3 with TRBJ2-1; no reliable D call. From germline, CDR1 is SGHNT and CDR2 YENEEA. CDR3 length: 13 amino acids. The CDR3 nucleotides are TGTGTCAGCAGCTTAGGCGCTAACAATGAGCAGTTCTTC. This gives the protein CVSSLGANNEQFF.

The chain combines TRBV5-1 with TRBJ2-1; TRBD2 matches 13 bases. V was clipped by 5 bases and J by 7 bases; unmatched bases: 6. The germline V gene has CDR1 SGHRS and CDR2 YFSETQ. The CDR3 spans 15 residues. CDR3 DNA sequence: TGCGCCAGCAGAGGGGGACTAGCGGGACTTAATGAGCAGTTCTTC. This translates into CASRGGLAGLNEQFF. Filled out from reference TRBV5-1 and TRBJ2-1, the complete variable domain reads KAGVTQTPRYLIKTRGQQVTLSCSPISGHRSVSWYQQTPGQGLQFLFEYFSETQRNKGNFPGRFSGRQFSNSRSEMNVSTLELGDSALYLCASRGGLAGLNEQFFGPGTRLTVL.

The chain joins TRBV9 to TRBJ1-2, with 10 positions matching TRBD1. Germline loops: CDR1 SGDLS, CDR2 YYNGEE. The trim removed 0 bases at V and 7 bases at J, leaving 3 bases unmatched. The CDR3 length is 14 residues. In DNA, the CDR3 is TGTGCCAGCAGCGTAGTTGGGACAGGGGTTGGCTACACCTTC. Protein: CASSVVGTGVGYTF.

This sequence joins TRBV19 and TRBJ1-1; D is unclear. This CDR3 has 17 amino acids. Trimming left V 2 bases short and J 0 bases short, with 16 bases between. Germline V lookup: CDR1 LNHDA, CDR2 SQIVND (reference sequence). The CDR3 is CASSILDIANMNTEAFF. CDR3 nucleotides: TGTGCCAGTAGTATACTTGACATAGCCAACATGAACACTGAAGCTTTCTTT.

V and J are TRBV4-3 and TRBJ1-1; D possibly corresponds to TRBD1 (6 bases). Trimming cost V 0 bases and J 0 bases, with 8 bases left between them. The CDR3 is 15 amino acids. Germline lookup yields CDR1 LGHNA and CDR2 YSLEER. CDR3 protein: CASSQDGQLNTEAFF. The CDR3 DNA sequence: TGCGCCAGCAGCCAAGATGGACAGTTGAACACTGAAGCTTTCTTT.

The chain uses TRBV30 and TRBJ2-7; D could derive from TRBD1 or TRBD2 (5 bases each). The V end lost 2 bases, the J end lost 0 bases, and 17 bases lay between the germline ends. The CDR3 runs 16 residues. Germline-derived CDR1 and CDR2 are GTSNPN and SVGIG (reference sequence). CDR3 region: CAWSFPSPGTSYEQYF. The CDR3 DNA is TGTGCCTGGAGTTTTCCCTCGCCAGGGACCTCCTACGAGCAGTACTTC.

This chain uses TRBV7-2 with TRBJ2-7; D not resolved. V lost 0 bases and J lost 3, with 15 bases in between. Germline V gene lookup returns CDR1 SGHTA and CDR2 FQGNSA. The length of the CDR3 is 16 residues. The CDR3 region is CASSLAEGGTSYEQYF. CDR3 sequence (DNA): TGTGCCAGCAGCTTAGCGGAAGGCGGTACCAGCTACGAGCAGTACTTC. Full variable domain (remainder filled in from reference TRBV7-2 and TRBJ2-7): GAGVSQSPSNKVTEKGKDVELRCDPISGHTALYWYRQSLGQGLEFLIYFQGNSAPDKSGLPSDRFSAERTGGSVSTLTIQRTQQEDSAVYLCASSLAEGGTSYEQYFGPGTRLTVT.

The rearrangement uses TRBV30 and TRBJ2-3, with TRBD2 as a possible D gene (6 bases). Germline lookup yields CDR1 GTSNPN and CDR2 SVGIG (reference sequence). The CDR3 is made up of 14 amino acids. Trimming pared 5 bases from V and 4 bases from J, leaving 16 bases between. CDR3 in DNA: TGTGCCTGGGCCCTGGGGGGTGGTGCAGATACGCAGTATTTT. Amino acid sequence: CAWALGGGADTQYF.